The 4 T cell receptor beta chains presented below share a single source sample, sequenced in a study of control samples from healthy donors and cancer patients. Clones were sequenced by immunoSEQ multiplex PCR, and TCRdb holds only the in-frame ones, with some missing. The sample carries some 64,000 clones, around nine tenths recorded once. Source material: PBMCs. The receptors shown here come from a woman between 45 and 60 years old with colorectal cancer.

The rearrangement joins TRBV28 to TRBJ2-7; unclear D gene. Trimming pared 1 base from V and 0 bases from J, leaving 13 bases between. Germline V gene sequence: CDR1 MDHEN, CDR2 SYDVKM. This CDR3 is built from 16 residues. Here the CDR3 DNA reads TGTGCCAGCAGTTTATTGTCGCTCCATAGCTCCTACGAGCAGTACTTC. It encodes CASSLLSLHSSYEQYF.

The gene calls are TRBV19 and TRBJ2-1; 7 bases are a match to TRBD1. CDR3 length: 14 amino acids. J gave up 0 bases and V 10 bases, and 6 bases lay outside the gene matches. Germline assignment: CDR1 LNHDA and CDR2 SQIVND (reference sequence). CDR3 amino acids: CATSDRSSYNEQFF. The CDR3 region has the DNA TGTGCCACGTCGGACAGGAGCTCCTACAATGAGCAGTTCTTC.

The chain has TRBV27 and TRBJ2-1; a possible D gene is TRBD2 (5 bases). Between the trimmed V and J ends, which lost 8 bases and 0 bases, there was a span of 14 bases. This CDR3 region has 15 residues. Germline-derived CDR1 and CDR2 are MNHEY and SMNVEV (reference sequence). This CDR3 reads CASLLLGSSYNEQFF. For the CDR3, the DNA is TGTGCCAGCCTCTTACTGGGGAGCTCCTACAATGAGCAGTTCTTC.

The J gene is TRBJ2-5, the V gene TRBV2, with D unclear. The CDR3 consists of 12 residues. Trimming removed 7 bases at V and 7 bases at J, with 13 bases between. Germline V gene data show CDR1 as SNHLY and CDR2 as FYNNEI. This CDR3 is CASKPEPATQYF. The CDR3 coding sequence is TGTGCCAGCAAACCAGAGCCGGCGACCCAGTACTTC.